This paragraph covers one TCR beta chain sequence. Its binding antigen is unknown. No base quality values were provided; no much bigger clone lies one nucleotide off. Inclusion was restricted to participants for whom at least one PBMC sample before ART initiation and at least two post-ART samples were available. Treatment was received in the United States of America by all participants with HIV. Cryopreserved samples of about 1-10 million PBMC were thawed and washed before DNA extraction. At the time of the earliest PBMC sample, participants with HIV were aged between about 20 and 54 years. PBMC samples were contributed by each participant from 1-4 timepoints before ART initiation and 2-8 timepoints after ART initiation, with a median of 7 samples. Serial HIV viral load, CD4+ T-cell count, ART history and demographic data were obtained for every participant. Genomic DNA was extracted from unsorted PBMC with a Qiagen kit on a QIAcube, processed in batches of 12 samples.

This entry belongs to a study of long-term antiretroviral therapy in people with HIV (dated by TCRdb to between 2021 and 2023). Context from the whole study: Collection of the earliest samples took place about a decade ahead of the 2015 WHO recommendation for immediate ART, at a time when ART was typically delayed until CD4 counts fell. This retrospective serial study examined whether starting ART and sustained HIV suppression were associated with changes in the composition and diversity of the TRB repertoire in peripheral blood. The cohort contributed about 200 cryopreserved PBMC samples from a few dozen adults with confirmed HIV infection, collected serially over a mean of approximately 6 years (range 1-12). Among the approximately 30 participants with HIV, eleven to twelve were female. Test extractions of a monoclonal T-cell line alongside 30 to 35 polyclonal samples showed no cross-contamination during QIAcube processing. Broader findings and caveats from the paper: Samples dated from the mid-2000s to the late 2010s, and the ART regimens used may be less effective than current ones. Because pre-ART samples had limited cell numbers, profiling was done on unsorted PBMC rather than on sorted CD4+ and CD8+ T cells. ART initiation was associated with a significant increase in TRB diversity, but diversity stayed significantly below transplant donor controls even after long-term ART. Expanded TRB clones identified before ART initiation dominated the repertoire across all time points, though the dominance fluctuated and decreased in many PLHIV after ART. No data were available on ART adherence, viral resistance or therapy changes, limiting inferences about post-ART repertoire changes. Because PBMC availability was limited, only the TCR beta chain was sequenced, with no alpha chain pairing. Narrower CDR3 length ranges were observed in HIV repertoires than in controls, and an antigen-experienced repertoire with only a slight naive shift after ART was suggested by the network structure.

From the germline V gene (reference sequence), CDR1 is LNHNV and CDR2 is YYDKDF. The germline ends are 20 bases apart after V is trimmed by 5 bases and J by 7 bases. Reading from cysteine to phenylalanine, the CDR3 counts 15 amino acids. The entry retains the CDR3 DNA only, 45 bases that are in frame from base 1. The immunoSEQ hsTCRB v3.0 assay was used at survey level resolution to sequence the TRB variable region. TRB sequencing targeted a depth of about 40,000-55,000 T-cell genomes per sample. Pooled TRB libraries were sequenced on an Illumina MiSeq with a v3 150-cycle kit. The authors processed their data as follows. Repertoire analysis ran in R within a reproducible Nextflow workflow covering QC, data transformation and analysis. LymphoSeq2, an R package for AIRR-Seq data exploration, was used to implement custom analyses. After excluding a few samples that yielded fewer than 5000 total TRB sequences, under 200 HIV repertoires remained for analysis. Among the roughly 200 retained HIV repertoires, about 57 were collected before ART initiation and roughly 130 were collected after ART initiation. Repertoires were downsampled to 5000 TRB nucleotide sequences, with summary statistics averaged over 100 downsampling iterations. Only TRB sequences with CDR3 regions of at least seven amino acids were retained for analysis. Diversity was assessed using a clonality score derived from Shannon entropy and using the Gini coefficient. In the repertoire networks, any two of the top 5000 CDR3 amino acid sequences were connected whenever the two sequences differed by an edit distance of one. For TRB CDR3 amino acid sequences, GLIPH2 was used to predict antigen specificity groups and MHC restriction. Known CMV, EBV, HIV or tissue antigen associations were flagged by matching CDR3 amino acid sequences against VDJdb and McPAS-TCR. Pre-ART, post-ART and control groups were compared with Wilcoxon signed-rank tests and Holm-Bonferroni correction. What TCRdb holds here is the immuneACCESS table cut down to in-frame rearrangements. Part of the clones is not present; checked against another copy, under half of the missing clones reflect an unresolved V gene, and the others are unexplained. From that table come the V and J calls and clone size; the DNA was used to work out D and trimming. The sample profile shows 20,000 to 25,000 clones; about 80% of them were found once. Roughly 4.8% of the sample is in the top ten clones.

The rearranged chain carries TRBV15 and TRBJ1-2; the D gene lacks a confident call. The origin of this receptor is a man aged 18-30 years with HIV. This specimen was unsorted PBMCs, taken 0.5 years after starting antiretroviral therapy. The nucleotide sequence reads TGTGCCACCAGCTACCCCAATGAGAGCCGCCTTGGCTACACCTTC. This is translated as CATSYPNESRLGYTF. Joined to the reference TRBV15 and TRBJ1-2 proteins, this CDR3 gives the full variable domain: DAMVIQNPRYQVTQFGKPVTLSCSQTLNHNVMYWYQQKSSQAPKLLFHYYDKDFNNEADTPDNFQSRRPNTSFCFLDIRSPGLGDTAMYLCATSYPNESRLGYTFGSGTRLTVV.